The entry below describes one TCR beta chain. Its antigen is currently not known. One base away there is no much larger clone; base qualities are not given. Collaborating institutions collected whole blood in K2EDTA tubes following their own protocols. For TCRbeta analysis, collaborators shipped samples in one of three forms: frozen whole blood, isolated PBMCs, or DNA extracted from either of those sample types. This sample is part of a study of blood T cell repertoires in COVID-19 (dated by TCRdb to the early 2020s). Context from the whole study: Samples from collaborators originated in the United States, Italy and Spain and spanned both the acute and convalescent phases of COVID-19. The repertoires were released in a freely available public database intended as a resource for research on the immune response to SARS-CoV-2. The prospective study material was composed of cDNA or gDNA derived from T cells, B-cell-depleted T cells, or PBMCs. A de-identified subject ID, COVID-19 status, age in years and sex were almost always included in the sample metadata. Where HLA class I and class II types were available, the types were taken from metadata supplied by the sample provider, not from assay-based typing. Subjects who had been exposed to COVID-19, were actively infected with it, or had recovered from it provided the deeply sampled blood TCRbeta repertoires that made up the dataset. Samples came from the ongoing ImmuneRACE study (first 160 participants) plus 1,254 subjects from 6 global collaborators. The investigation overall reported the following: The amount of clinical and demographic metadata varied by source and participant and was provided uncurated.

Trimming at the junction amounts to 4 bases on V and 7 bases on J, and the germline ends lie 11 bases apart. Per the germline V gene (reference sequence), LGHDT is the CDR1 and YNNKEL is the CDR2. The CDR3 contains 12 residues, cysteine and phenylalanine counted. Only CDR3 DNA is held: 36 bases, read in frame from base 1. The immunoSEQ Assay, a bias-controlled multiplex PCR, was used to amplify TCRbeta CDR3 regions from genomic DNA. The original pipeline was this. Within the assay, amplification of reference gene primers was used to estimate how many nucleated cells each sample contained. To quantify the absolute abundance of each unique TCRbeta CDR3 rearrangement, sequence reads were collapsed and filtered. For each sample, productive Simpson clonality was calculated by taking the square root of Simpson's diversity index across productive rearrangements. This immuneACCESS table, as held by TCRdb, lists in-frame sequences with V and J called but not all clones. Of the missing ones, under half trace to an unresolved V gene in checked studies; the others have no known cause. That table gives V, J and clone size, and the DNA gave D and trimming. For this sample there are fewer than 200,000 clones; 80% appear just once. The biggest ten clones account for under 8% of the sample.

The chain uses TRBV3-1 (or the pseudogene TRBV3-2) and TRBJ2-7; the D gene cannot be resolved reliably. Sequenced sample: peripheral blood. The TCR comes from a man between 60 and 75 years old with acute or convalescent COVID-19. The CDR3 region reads CASSRLSREQYF. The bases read TGTGCCAGCAGCCGCCTCTCGAGGGAGCAGTACTTC.